This T cell receptor (beta chain) was retrieved from a study of cytomegalovirus exposure and HLA in healthy donors. Germline V gives CDR1 MNHEY, CDR2 SMNVEV (reference sequence). The CDR3 has 15 amino acids. The ends were cut back, 5 bases at V and 3 bases at J, with 16 bases in the middle. 13 Jbeta primers and 60 Vbeta primers were used for the PCR. Produced via immunoSEQ multiplex PCR; TCRdb's table is partial and in-frame only. Found here are around 150,000 clones, roughly 82% of them singletons; the top ten hold 3% to 3.5%. The rearrangement joins TRBV27 to TRBJ1-1, with TRBD1 as a possible D gene (6 bases). This clonotype was sampled from a male donor in good health and CMV-seronegative. Source material: PBMCs. The CDR3 sequence is CASSTSGVEDTEAFF. The CDR3 nucleotides read TGTGCCAGCAGTACCTCAGGGGTGGAGGACACTGAAGCTTTCTTT.